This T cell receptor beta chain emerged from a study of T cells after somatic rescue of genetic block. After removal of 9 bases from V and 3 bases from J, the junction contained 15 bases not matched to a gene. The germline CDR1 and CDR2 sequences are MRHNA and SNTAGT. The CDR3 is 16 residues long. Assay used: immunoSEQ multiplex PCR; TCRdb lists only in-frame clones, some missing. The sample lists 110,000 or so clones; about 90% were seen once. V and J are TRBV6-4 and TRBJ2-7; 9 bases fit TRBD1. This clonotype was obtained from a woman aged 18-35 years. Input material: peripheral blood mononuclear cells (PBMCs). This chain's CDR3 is CARPIRGQGLLYEQYF. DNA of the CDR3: TGTGCCAGGCCTATCCGGGGACAGGGACTTCTCTACGAGCAGTACTTC.